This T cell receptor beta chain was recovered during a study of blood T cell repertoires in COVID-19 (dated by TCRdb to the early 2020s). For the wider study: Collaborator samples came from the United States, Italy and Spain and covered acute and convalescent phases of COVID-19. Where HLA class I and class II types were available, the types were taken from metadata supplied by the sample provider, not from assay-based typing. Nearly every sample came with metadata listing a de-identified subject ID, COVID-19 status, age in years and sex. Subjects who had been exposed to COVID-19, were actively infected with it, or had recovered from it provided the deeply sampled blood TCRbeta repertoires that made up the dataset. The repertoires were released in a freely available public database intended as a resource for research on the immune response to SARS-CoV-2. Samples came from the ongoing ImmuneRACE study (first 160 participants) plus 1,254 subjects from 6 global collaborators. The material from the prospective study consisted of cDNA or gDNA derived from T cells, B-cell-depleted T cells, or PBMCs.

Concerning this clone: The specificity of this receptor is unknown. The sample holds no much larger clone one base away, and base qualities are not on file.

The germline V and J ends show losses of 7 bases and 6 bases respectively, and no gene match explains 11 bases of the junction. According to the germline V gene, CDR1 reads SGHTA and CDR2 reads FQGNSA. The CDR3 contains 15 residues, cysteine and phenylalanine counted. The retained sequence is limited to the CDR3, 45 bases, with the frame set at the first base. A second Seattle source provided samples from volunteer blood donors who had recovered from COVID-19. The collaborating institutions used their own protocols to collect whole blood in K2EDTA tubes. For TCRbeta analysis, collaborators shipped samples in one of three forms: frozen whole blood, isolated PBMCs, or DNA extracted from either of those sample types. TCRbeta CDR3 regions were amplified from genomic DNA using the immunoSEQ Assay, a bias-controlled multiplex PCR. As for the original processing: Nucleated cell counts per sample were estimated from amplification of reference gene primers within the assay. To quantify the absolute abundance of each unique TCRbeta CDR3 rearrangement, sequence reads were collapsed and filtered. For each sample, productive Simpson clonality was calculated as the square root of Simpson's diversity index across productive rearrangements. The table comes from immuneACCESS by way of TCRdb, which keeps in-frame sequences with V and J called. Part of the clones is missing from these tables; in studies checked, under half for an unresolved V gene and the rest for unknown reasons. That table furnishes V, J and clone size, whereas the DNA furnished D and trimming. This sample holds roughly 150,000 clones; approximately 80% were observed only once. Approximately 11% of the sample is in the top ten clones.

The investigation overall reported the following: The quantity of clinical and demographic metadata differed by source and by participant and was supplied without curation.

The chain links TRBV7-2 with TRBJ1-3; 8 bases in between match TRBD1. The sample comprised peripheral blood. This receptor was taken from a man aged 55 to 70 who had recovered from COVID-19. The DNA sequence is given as TGTGCCAGCACTCATGATCAGGGGGCCTTAAACACCATATATTTT. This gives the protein CASTHDQGALNTIYF.